This is a list of T cell receptor beta chains from one sample in a study of cytomegalovirus exposure and HLA in healthy donors. Sequencing was performed with immunoSEQ multiplex PCR; in TCRdb, only in-frame clones are kept and a portion is missing. This table has 150,000 to 200,000 clones, 70% to 85% appearing once. Specimen: PBMCs. These receptors all come from an older woman in good health and CMV-seropositive. Both conserved end residues are part of each CDR3. The order of the fields is V gene, CDR3 length, clone size, J gene, D gene, CDR3 protein, CDR3 DNA. The D gene is left open where the match is weak. Not all rows give a size; the values are once, few, many and, for expanded clones, a class.

TRBV9	21	.	TRBJ2-7	TRBD2	CASSVAPSGLAGGLDTYEQYF	TGTGCCAGCAGCGTAGCCCCTTCGGGACTAGCGGGAGGGTTGGACACCTACGAGCAGTACTTC
TRBV5-6	16	.	TRBJ2-4	.	CASSFRGAIAKNIQYF	TGTGCCAGCAGCTTTCGCGGGGCAATAGCCAAAAACATTCAGTACTTC
TRBV5-8	15	.	TRBJ2-7	TRBD1	CASSLAGTGFYEQYF	TGTGCCAGCAGCTTGGCCGGGACAGGGTTTTATGAGCAGTACTTC
TRBV28	13	.	TRBJ1-2	TRBD1	CASRRTGVYGYTF	TGTGCCAGCAGGCGGACAGGAGTCTATGGCTACACCTTC
TRBV5-1	15	.	TRBJ2-3	TRBD2	CASSEGTSVTDTQYF	TGCGCCAGCAGCGAGGGGACTAGCGTTACAGATACGCAGTATTTT
TRBV29-1	13	.	TRBJ2-7	.	CSVELQGVYEQYF	TGCAGCGTTGAACTACAGGGTGTGTACGAGCAGTACTTC
TRBV4-1	16	.	TRBJ2-7	.	CASSRDSRGSTYEQYF	TGCGCCAGCAGCCGCGATTCCAGGGGCAGCACCTACGAGCAGTACTTC
TRBV27	16	.	TRBJ2-6	.	CASSSTTLSGANVLTF	TGTGCCAGCAGTTCCACTACTCTCTCTGGGGCCAACGTCCTGACTTTC
TRBV5-6	16	.	TRBJ2-1	TRBD1	CASSPSEGQLYNEQFF	TGTGCCAGCAGCCCATCAGAGGGACAGCTATACAATGAGCAGTTCTTC
TRBV30	14	.	TRBJ2-2	.	CAFTGTTNTGELFF	TGTGCCTTTACCGGGACAACGAACACCGGGGAGCTGTTTTTT
TRBV10-3	14	once	TRBJ2-3	.	CANSDSETTDTQYF	TGTGCCAATTCGGACAGTGAGACCACAGATACGCAGTATTTT
TRBV7-3	14	.	TRBJ2-3	TRBD2	CASSLGLGSDTQYF	TGTGCCAGCAGCCTCGGACTAGGCTCAGATACGCAGTATTTT
TRBV29-1	11	.	TRBJ2-7	.	CSARGGPRQYF	TGCAGCGCCAGGGGAGGGCCCCGCCAGTACTTC
TRBV7-2	16	.	TRBJ1-2	TRBD1	CASSFPNRGHGDGYTF	TGTGCCAGCAGCTTCCCCAACAGGGGGCATGGTGATGGCTACACCTTC
TRBV9	14	.	TRBJ1-1	.	CASSGQFMNTEAFF	TGTGCCAGCAGCGGACAGTTTATGAACACTGAAGCTTTCTTT
TRBV28	16	.	TRBJ1-6	TRBD1	CASSLELGGQGFPLHF	TGTGCCAGCAGTTTAGAGTTGGGGGGACAGGGGTTCCCCCTCCACTTT
TRBV5-6	13	.	TRBJ1-6	.	CASSSLVNSPLHF	TGTGCCAGCAGCTCCCTAGTTAATTCACCCCTCCACTTT
TRBV27	14	.	TRBJ2-2	.	CASRPGQRTGELFF	TGTGCCAGCAGACCCGGACAGCGCACCGGGGAGCTGTTTTTT
TRBV9	14	.	TRBJ1-1	TRBD1	CASSVVIGGAEAFF	TGTGCCAGCAGCGTAGTAATAGGGGGCGCTGAAGCTTTCTTT
TRBV4-3	15	.	TRBJ2-1	TRBD2	CASSARTGGYNEQFF	TGCGCCAGCAGCGCTCGAACGGGGGGGTACAATGAGCAGTTCTTC
TRBV19	15	.	TRBJ1-1	.	CASSIDEGPNTEAFF	TGTGCCAGTAGTATAGATGAGGGCCCGAACACTGAAGCTTTCTTT
TRBV11-2	16	.	TRBJ1-5	TRBD1	CASSFGTGYSNQPQHF	TGTGCCAGCAGCTTCGGGACAGGGTATAGCAATCAGCCCCAGCATTTT
TRBV28	14	.	TRBJ1-2	TRBD1	CASSNLGQVYGYTF	TGTGCCAGCAGTAATCTGGGACAGGTCTATGGCTACACCTTC
TRBV15	13	.	TRBJ1-2	TRBD1	CATRSRTGDGYTF	TGTGCCACCAGAAGTCGGACAGGGGATGGCTACACCTTC
TRBV5-5	14	.	TRBJ1-2	TRBD1	CASSLRRGLYGYTF	TGTGCCAGCAGCTTGAGGAGGGGGCTTTATGGCTACACCTTC